A selection of T cell receptor beta chains follows, all from one sample in a study of cytomegalovirus exposure and HLA in healthy donors. Repertoires were generated with immunoSEQ multiplex PCR, while TCRdb's copy carries only in-frame clones and drops some. The data hold tens of thousands of clones, with 90% to 95% observed a single time. Sequences were obtained from PBMCs. The receptors were gathered from a woman under 30 in good health and CMV-seronegative. CDR3s include the opening cysteine and the closing phenylalanine or tryptophan. Fields, in order: D gene, clone size, J gene, V gene, CDR3 DNA, CDR3 protein. A D gene is named only where the DNA matches it firmly. Not every row has a clone size; where given, it reads once, few, many or a size class.

TRBD1,-,TRBJ2-2,TRBV6-4,TGTGCCAGCAGTGACTACGTGGACAGGGTGAAGGGGGAGCTGTTTTTT,CASSDYVDRVKGELFF
TRBD2,-,TRBJ2-7,TRBV7-2,TGTGCCAGCAGCAAAGGAGCGGGGGGCCCCTACGAGCAGTACTTC,CASSKGAGGPYEQYF
-,few,TRBJ1-6,TRBV5-1,TGCGCCAGCAGCTTGAAGGACATCAATAATTCACCCCTCCACTTT,CASSLKDINNSPLHF
TRBD1,-,TRBJ1-1,TRBV5-4,TGTGCCAGCAGCTATAGACAGGGAAGCACTGAAGCTTTCTTT,CASSYRQGSTEAFF
-,-,TRBJ2-7,TRBV4-1,TGCGCCAGCAGCCAAGAGTCAGGATTAGCCTACGAGCAGTACTTC,CASSQESGLAYEQYF
-,-,TRBJ1-3,TRBV6-1,TGTGCCAGCAGGTCCGGGTCCTCTGGAAACACCATATATTTT,CASRSGSSGNTIYF
-,-,TRBJ1-2,TRBV9,TGTGCCAGCAGCGTCTCGGTCGGCTATGGCTACACCTTC,CASSVSVGYGYTF
-,-,TRBJ1-2,TRBV4-3,TGCGCCAGCAGCCAAGAAAAGGACACCGGATTCTATGGCTACACCTTC,CASSQEKDTGFYGYTF
-,-,TRBJ1-2,TRBV10-3,TGTGCCATCAGAGAGACAGGAGCTAACTATGGCTACACCTTC,CAIRETGANYGYTF
-,-,TRBJ2-7,TRBV5-5,TGTGCCAGCAGCTCGTTGGGGGGGGCGCGTACCTACGAGCAGTACTTC,CASSSLGGARTYEQYF
TRBD1,-,TRBJ1-4,TRBV4-2,TGTGCCAGCAGCCAAGACTGGACAGGGAATGAAAAACTGTTTTTT,CASSQDWTGNEKLFF
TRBD2,-,TRBJ2-1,TRBV29-1,TGCAGCGTTTGGGATAGCGGGGGGGCCAGCAATGAGCAGTTCTTC,CSVWDSGGASNEQFF
TRBD1,-,TRBJ2-7,TRBV6-1,TGTGCCAGCAGAGGAGGACAGGGGGCCTCCTACGAGCAGTACTTC,CASRGGQGASYEQYF
TRBD1,-,TRBJ2-7,TRBV28,TGTGCCAGCAGTTCCAGACAGGGGAGCCCCTACGAGCAGTACTTC,CASSSRQGSPYEQYF